These 27 T cell receptor beta chains share one sample of origin, sequenced in a study of blood T cell repertoires in COVID-19. The repertoire was sequenced with immunoSEQ multiplex PCR; TCRdb's copy has only in-frame clones and lacks some. The repertoire consists of around 340,000 clones, with 89% occurring once and the leading ten covering over 3.5%. The specimen sequenced was peripheral blood. The receptor set was obtained from a woman aged 60-75 years with COVID-19, enrolled during active disease.

The chain carries TRBV19 and TRBJ1-4, with 10 bases lining up with TRBD1. Germline V CDR1 and CDR2: LNHDA, SQIVND (reference sequence). V gave up 3 bases and J gave up 1 base; unmatched junction bases: 2. The CDR3 is made up of 16 amino acids. The CDR3 region is CASSMTGGITNEKLFF. Here the CDR3 DNA reads TGTGCCAGTAGTATGACAGGGGGCATAACTAATGAAAAACTGTTTTTT. Filled out from reference TRBV19 and TRBJ1-4, the complete variable domain reads DGGITQSPKYLFRKEGQNVTLSCEQNLNHDAMYWYRQDPGQGLRLIYYSQIVNDFQKGDIAEGYSVSREKKESFPLTVTSAQKNPTAFYLCASSMTGGITNEKLFFGSGTQLSVL.

CDR3 in amino acids: CAISVGQGGTEAFF. The CDR3 DNA is TGTGCCATCAGTGTTGGACAGGGAGGCACTGAAGCTTTCTTT. The rearrangement joins TRBV10-3 to TRBJ1-1; TRBD1 matches at 8 bases. The ends lost 4 bases at V and 4 bases at J; junction bases unmatched: 5. In germline, CDR1 is ENHRY, CDR2 SYGVKD. The CDR3 runs 14 residues.

This clone was seen only a few times. The CDR3 nucleotides read TGTGCCAGCAGTGAACTAACGGGAAGGCCTGAAGCTTTCTTT. This sequence encodes CASSELTGRPEAFF. The chain combines TRBV25-1 with TRBJ1-1; D is undetermined. The CDR3 sequence is 14 residues long. Germline values: CDR1 MGHDK, CDR2 SYGVNS. Trimming stripped 2 bases from V and 6 bases from J, with 13 bases between.

V usage is TRBV7-2 and J usage is TRBJ1-5; D uncertain. In germline, CDR1 is SGHTA, CDR2 FQGNSA. The CDR3 length is 14 residues. V shed 5 bases and J shed 7 bases, with 15 bases lying between them. Written as DNA, the CDR3 is TGTGCCAGCAGCCGGACTTTATCAGGACAGCCCCAGCATTTT. This codes for CASSRTLSGQPQHF.

The V call is TRBV2, the J call TRBJ1-3; D not resolved. V lost 0 bases to trimming and J lost 14 bases, with 11 bases between them. Germline loops: CDR1 SNHLY, CDR2 FYNNEI. This CDR3 is 12 amino acids long. CDR3 in amino acids: CASSEARAALYF. In DNA form, the CDR3 reads TGTGCCAGCAGTGAAGCGCGGGCAGCCTTATATTTT. Filled out from reference TRBV2 and TRBJ1-3, the complete variable domain reads EPEVTQTPSHQVTQMGQEVILRCVPISNHLYFYWYRQILGQKVEFLVSFYNNEISEKSEIFDDQFSVERPDGSNFTLKIRSTKLEDSAMYFCASSEARAALYFGEGSWLTVV.

The chain recombines TRBV7-9 with TRBJ1-2; D is uncertain. With 5 bases removed from V and 1 base from J, the gap between germline ends came to 14 bases. CDR1 and CDR2 from the germline V gene are SEHNR and FQNEAQ (reference sequence). The CDR3 covers 15 residues. The CDR3 bases are TGTGCCAGCAGCCTCCTCGGGGTAGTTAACTATGGCTACACCTTC. It yields the protein CASSLLGVVNYGYTF.

V and J are TRBV6-5 and TRBJ1-1, with 9 bases fitting TRBD1. The CDR3 is 13 residues long. With 3 bases clipped from V and 7 bases from J, the junction kept 3 bases outside the gene matches. Looked up from germline, CDR1 is MNHEY and CDR2 is SVGAGI. The CDR3: CASSYTGGFEAFF. The CDR3 DNA reads TGTGCCAGCAGTTATACAGGGGGCTTTGAAGCTTTCTTT.

The J gene is TRBJ1-6, the V gene TRBV2, with TRBD1 matching over 8 bases. Germline values: CDR1 SNHLY, CDR2 FYNNEI. The CDR3 is made up of 16 amino acids. The trim removed 6 bases at V and 7 bases at J, leaving 11 bases unmatched. The CDR3 DNA follows: TGTGCCAGCAGCCGACAGGGGCCCCAAGGAAATTCACCCCTCCACTTT. Translated, it gives CASSRQGPQGNSPLHF. The variable domain in full, with the rest retrieved from reference TRBV2 and TRBJ1-6, is EPEVTQTPSHQVTQMGQEVILRCVPISNHLYFYWYRQILGQKVEFLVSFYNNEISEKSEIFDDQFSVERPDGSNFTLKIRSTKLEDSAMYFCASSRQGPQGNSPLHFGNGTRLTVT.

A note on this clone: The sample carries other DNA sequences with the same CDR3. This rearrangement joins TRBV9 to TRBJ1-6; TRBD1 matches at 8 bases. The junction had 6 bases not matched to a gene; V was cut back by 0 bases and J by 10 bases. CDR1 is SGDLS and CDR2 is YYNGEE in the germline V gene. CDR3 length equals 15 residues. The CDR3 here is CASSVGETGVSPLHF. In DNA form, the CDR3 reads TGTGCCAGCAGCGTAGGGGAGACAGGGGTGTCACCCCTCCACTTT. The whole variable domain, remainder taken from reference TRBV9 and TRBJ1-6, is DSGVTQTPKHLITATGQRVTLRCSPRSGDLSVYWYQQSLDQGLQFLIQYYNGEERAKGNILERFSAQQFPDLHSELNLSSLELGDSALYFCASSVGETGVSPLHFGNGTRLTVT.

The chain uses TRBV24-1 and TRBJ2-5, with a tentative D call TRBD2 (6 bases). The ends were cut back, 5 bases at V and 7 bases at J, with 28 bases in the middle. Per the germline V gene, CDR1 is KGHDR and CDR2 is SFDVKD. CDR3 size: 18 residues. CDR3 region: CATSGTKRAGTLGGTQYF. CDR3 bases: TGTGCCACCAGTGGGACCAAGAGAGCCGGGACTTTGGGGGGGACCCAGTACTTC.

The V gene is TRBV7-3, the J gene TRBJ1-1; weak D call: TRBD1 (6 bases). The CDR3 is 14 residues long. Germline V lookup: CDR1 SGHTA, CDR2 FQGTGA. V was cut by 3 bases and J by 4 bases, with 12 bases left in between. CDR3: CASSLGGGGTEAFF. The CDR3 nucleotides read TGTGCCAGCAGCTTGGGTGGGGGCGGCACTGAAGCTTTCTTT. Filled out from reference TRBV7-3 and TRBJ1-1, the complete variable domain reads GAGVSQTPSNKVTEKGKYVELRCDPISGHTALYWYRQSLGQGPEFLIYFQGTGAADDSGLPNDRFFAVRPEGSVSTLKIQRTERGDSAVYLCASSLGGGGTEAFFGQGTRLTVV.

The chain uses TRBV5-1 and TRBJ2-1; TRBD1 agrees at 9 bases. This CDR3 region has 16 residues. The germline V gene has CDR1 SGHRS and CDR2 YFSETQ. V lost 2 bases and J lost 8; bases outside the gene matches: 11. The CDR3: CASSFRQGVRVHEQFF. DNA for the CDR3: TGCGCCAGCAGCTTCCGACAGGGGGTGAGGGTCCATGAGCAGTTCTTC.

The CDR3 region is CASSWDSLTGELFF. The CDR3, as DNA: TGTGCCAGCAGTTGGGACTCCCTCACCGGGGAGCTGTTTTTT. The chain joins TRBV27 to TRBJ2-2; D is perhaps TRBD2 (6 bases). Germline loops: CDR1 MNHEY, CDR2 SMNVEV (reference sequence). This CDR3 contains 14 residues. Trimming took 4 bases from V and 4 from J, leaving 10 bases between them.

V and J are TRBV5-6 and TRBJ1-1; tentative D call: TRBD1 (6 bases). V lost 4 bases to trimming and J lost 0 bases, with 16 bases between them. The CDR3 has 16 amino acids. The germline V gene has CDR1 SGHDT and CDR2 YYEEEE. CDR3 bases: TGTGCCAGCAGCCGTACCGGACAGTACATGAACACTGAAGCTTTCTTT. Protein: CASSRTGQYMNTEAFF.

The rearrangement joins TRBV19 to TRBJ2-2; 7 bases fit TRBD1. Trimming at V came to 6 bases and at J to 5 bases, leaving 6 bases not matched to a gene. Germline V gives CDR1 LNHDA, CDR2 SQIVND (reference sequence). The length of the CDR3 is 14 residues. In DNA form, the CDR3 reads TGTGCCAGTAGCCTAGACAGGGCGACCGGGGAGCTGTTTTTT. Amino acid sequence: CASSLDRATGELFF.

The V and J genes are TRBV3-1 (or the pseudogene TRBV3-2) and TRBJ2-3; D might be TRBD2 (7 bases). The CDR3 runs 16 residues. V shed 0 bases and J shed 5 bases, with 15 bases lying between them. Per germline, CDR1 LGHDT and CDR2 YNNKEL (reference sequence). The CDR3 coding sequence is TGTGCCAGCAGCCAAGATCGCCGGGGGGCTGAAGATACGCAGTATTTT. Its translation is CASSQDRRGAEDTQYF.

This clone was detected only once. The chain has TRBV24-1 and TRBJ1-2; TRBD1 matches at 7 bases. V shed 4 bases and J 2 bases; nucleotides not matched to a gene: 3. The length of the CDR3 is 14 residues. Germline loops: CDR1 KGHDR, CDR2 SFDVKD. The CDR3, as DNA: TGTGCCACCAGTGACCAGGGACAGAACTATGGCTACACCTTC. Its translation is CATSDQGQNYGYTF.

This chain joins TRBV6-5 and TRBJ1-6; 8 nucleotides align to TRBD1. After removal of 6 bases from V and 7 bases from J, the junction contained 2 bases not matched to a gene. The CDR3 sequence is 13 residues long. CDR1 is MNHEY, CDR2 SVGAGI, per germline. The CDR3 DNA reads as TGTGCCAGCAGGACAGGGGTAAATTCACCCCTCCACTTT. Translation gives CASRTGVNSPLHF.

The V gene is TRBV2, the J gene TRBJ1-2; possible D gene TRBD1, 6 bases. CDR3 size: 14 residues. The V gene lost 2 bases and the J gene lost 4 bases, with 11 bases spanning the gap. Germline V gene sequence: CDR1 SNHLY, CDR2 FYNNEI. The DNA of the CDR3 is TGTGCCAGCAGTGAACAACGGGACATCTATGGCTACACCTTC. Protein: CASSEQRDIYGYTF.

This clone was picked up one time. This rearrangement joins TRBV5-1 to TRBJ1-1, with TRBD1 matching over 9 bases. This CDR3 contains 16 residues. The germline CDR1 and CDR2 sequences are SGHRS and YFSETQ. V lost 4 bases, J lost 3 bases, and 10 bases stayed unmatched. This CDR3 is CASSPGQGIRDTEAFF. The CDR3 coding sequence is TGCGCCAGCAGCCCGGGACAGGGAATTCGGGACACTGAAGCTTTCTTT.

The rearrangement links TRBV19 to TRBJ1-2; TRBD1 aligns across 12 bases. This CDR3 region has 14 residues. Germline values: CDR1 LNHDA, CDR2 SQIVND (reference sequence). CDR3 in DNA: TGTGCTTCTCGGGGGACAGGGGGCGACTATGGCTACACCTTC. Its translation is CASRGTGGDYGYTF.

The chain employs TRBV2 and TRBJ2-3; 8 bases agree with TRBD2. The junction had 3 bases not matched to a gene; V was cut back by 8 bases and J by 5 bases. There are 12 residues in the CDR3. Germline V gives CDR1 SNHLY, CDR2 FYNNEI. The CDR3 DNA follows: TGTGCCAGCCACGGGGGGGTAGATACGCAGTATTTT. Residues: CASHGGVDTQYF. Full variable domain (remainder filled in from reference TRBV2 and TRBJ2-3): EPEVTQTPSHQVTQMGQEVILRCVPISNHLYFYWYRQILGQKVEFLVSFYNNEISEKSEIFDDQFSVERPDGSNFTLKIRSTKLEDSAMYFCASHGGVDTQYFGPGTRLTVL.

The chain recombines TRBV4-1 with TRBJ2-3; TRBD2 matches at 12 bases. The CDR3 consists of 16 residues. V lost 4 bases, J lost 1 base, and 3 bases stayed unmatched. Per the germline V gene, CDR1 is MGHRA and CDR2 is YSYEKL. The DNA for the CDR3 is TGCGCCAGCAGCCCTCGGACTAGCGGGGGCACAGATACGCAGTATTTT. This encodes CASSPRTSGGTDTQYF.

This clone was recorded once. J is TRBJ2-2 and V is TRBV7-3; D not resolved. The germline gives CDR1 SGHTA, CDR2 FQGTGA. The CDR3 is 14 amino acids. Trimming removed 2 bases at V and 4 bases at J, with 8 bases between. CDR3 amino acids: CASSLRQATGELFF. In DNA, the CDR3 is TGTGCCAGCAGCTTACGGCAGGCCACCGGGGAGCTGTTTTTT.

Comment on this clone: This same CDR3 is encoded by further DNA sequences in the sample. The chain has TRBV28 and TRBJ2-5; tentatively, D is TRBD2 (6 bases). The CDR3 is 14 residues long. CDR1 is MDHEN, CDR2 SYDVKM, per germline. The CDR3 loop is CASGLAGPTGTQYF. The DNA of the CDR3 is TGTGCTAGCGGACTGGCGGGGCCTACGGGGACCCAGTACTTC.

This chain links TRBV7-6 with TRBJ1-4; TRBD1 is a possible D gene (6 bases). The CDR3 is 16 amino acids. Germline CDR1 is SGHVS and CDR2 is FNYEAQ. Trimming cost V 4 bases and J 3 bases, with 15 bases left between them. The CDR3 here is CASSSNRQAANEKLFF. In DNA form, the CDR3 reads TGTGCCAGCAGCTCAAACCGACAGGCGGCTAATGAAAAACTGTTTTTT.

This clone was observed a single time. V and J are TRBV19 and TRBJ1-2, with D uncertain. CDR1 and CDR2 from the germline V gene are LNHDA and SQIVND (reference sequence). V was clipped by 4 bases and J by 4 bases, with 13 bases between them. This CDR3 has 14 residues. CDR3 sequence: CASSTAADSYGYTF. The CDR3 nucleotides are TGTGCCAGTAGTACCGCGGCAGATTCCTATGGCTACACCTTC.